This passage covers 8 T cell receptor beta chains from one sample sequenced in a study of blood T cell repertoires in COVID-19. TCRdb keeps only in-frame clones here, not all; method: immunoSEQ multiplex PCR. The sample holds 35,000 to 50,000 clones, 70% to 90% seen once. The sequenced material came from peripheral blood. The source is a human donor in a cohort sampled during active COVID-19.

V gene TRBV3-1 (or the pseudogene TRBV3-2) combines with J gene TRBJ2-1; 8 bases align to TRBD1. Trimming cost V 4 bases and J 10 bases; bases outside gene matches: 12. The CDR3 covers 15 residues. Germline CDR1 reads LGHDT; CDR2 reads YNNKEL (reference sequence). CDR3 in amino acids: CASSPTGTGLQEQFF. In DNA form, the CDR3 reads TGTGCCAGCAGCCCCACCGGGACAGGACTGCAGGAGCAGTTCTTC.

The V call is TRBV27, the J call TRBJ2-3; D possibly corresponds to TRBD1 (6 bases). The CDR3 loop spans 15 amino acids. Trimming pared 3 bases from V and 4 bases from J, leaving 14 bases between. CDR1 and CDR2 from the germline V gene are MNHEY and SMNVEV (reference sequence). CDR3 sequence (DNA): TGTGCCAGCAGTTTTTTGGGGGCCCGCGCAGATACGCAGTATTTT. This encodes CASSFLGARADTQYF.

The CDR3 nucleotides are TGTGCCAGCAGTTCCCGGACTAGCGGGAGCCGTTTCTACAATGAGCAGTTCTTC. This gives the protein CASSSRTSGSRFYNEQFF. The chain joins TRBV28 to TRBJ2-1, with 13 bases lining up with TRBD2. CDR1 MDHEN and CDR2 SYDVKM come from the germline V gene. The CDR3 has 18 amino acids. The ends lost 4 bases at V and 3 bases at J; junction bases unmatched: 9.

The J gene is TRBJ2-6, the V gene TRBV5-1, with TRBD1 as a possible D gene (7 bases). This CDR3 has 17 amino acids. Between the trimmed V and J ends, which lost 5 bases and 0 bases, there was a span of 15 bases. From germline, CDR1 is SGHRS and CDR2 YFSETQ. This CDR3 is CASSQGGGISGANVLTF. CDR3 DNA: TGCGCCAGCAGTCAAGGGGGCGGGATCTCTGGGGCCAACGTCCTGACTTTC.

The chain combines TRBV28 with TRBJ2-7; a possible D gene is TRBD2 (5 bases). This CDR3 is 16 amino acids long. Germline V gene sequence: CDR1 MDHEN, CDR2 SYDVKM. With 5 bases removed from V and 2 bases from J, the gap between germline ends came to 19 bases. Written as DNA, the CDR3 is TGTGCCAGCAGTGATACGTGGGGAGTCAGCACCTACGAGCAGTACTTC. It is translated as CASSDTWGVSTYEQYF. The entire variable domain, with the rest obtained from reference TRBV28 and TRBJ2-7, is as follows: DVKVTQSSRYLVKRTGEKVFLECVQDMDHENMFWYRQDPGLGLRLIYFSYDVKMKEKGDIPEGYSVSREKKERFSLILESASTNQTSMYLCASSDTWGVSTYEQYFGPGTRLTVT.

This chain connects TRBV24-1 to TRBJ2-1, with TRBD2 matching 10 bases. The CDR3 has 16 residues. V was pared by 3 bases and J by 6 bases, with 7 bases of the junction left unmatched. Germline loops: CDR1 KGHDR, CDR2 SFDVKD. CDR3 protein: CATSDGASGRSNEQFF. The CDR3 coding sequence is TGTGCCACCAGTGATGGGGCTAGCGGGAGAAGCAATGAGCAGTTCTTC.

This clone was counted a single time. The chain couples TRBV5-6 to TRBJ2-7; D is ambiguous. V lost 6 bases, J lost 3 bases, and 13 bases lay in between. Germline V gene data show CDR1 as SGHDT and CDR2 as YYEEEE. The CDR3 extends over 13 amino acids. The CDR3 DNA reads TGTGCCAGCACCAGGTCCCTCCGCTACGAGCAGTACTTC. It translates to CASTRSLRYEQYF.

The chain is built from TRBV4-1 and TRBJ2-2, with 11 bases lining up with TRBD2. The V gene's germline CDR1 is MGHRA and CDR2 YSYEKL. J was trimmed by 9 bases and V by 1 base; bases with no gene match: 7. The CDR3 covers 16 residues. For the CDR3, the DNA is TGCGCCAGCAGCCAAGGGGGTAGCGGGAGGGCCCGGGAGCTGTTTTTT. It specifies CASSQGGSGRARELFF.